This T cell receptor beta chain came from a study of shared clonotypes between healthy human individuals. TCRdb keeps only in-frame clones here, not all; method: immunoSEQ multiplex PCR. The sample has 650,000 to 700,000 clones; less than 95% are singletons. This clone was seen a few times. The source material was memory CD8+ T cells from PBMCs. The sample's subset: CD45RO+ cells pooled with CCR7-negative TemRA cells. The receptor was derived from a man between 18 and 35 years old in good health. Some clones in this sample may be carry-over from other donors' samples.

The CDR3 spells CASSTPTGVYGYTF. The CDR3 bases are TGTGCCAGCAGCACGCCGACAGGGGTCTATGGCTACACCTTC. The chain has TRBV7-9 and TRBJ1-2; 8 nucleotides line up with TRBD1. Germline lookup yields CDR1 SEHNR and CDR2 FQNEAQ (reference sequence). With V trimmed by 5 bases and J by 4 bases, 6 bases remained unmatched. This CDR3 contains 14 residues.